This TCR beta chain was observed in a study of ipilimumab plus nivolumab after autologous stem cell transplantation. Whole-study context: DLBCL patients had primary refractory or relapsed disease.

Patients received nivolumab 3 mg/kg at weeks 1, 4, 7, 10, then fortnightly to week 26. Germline CDR1 reads MGHRA; CDR2 reads YSYEKL. The ends were cut back, 0 bases at V and 4 bases at J, with 9 bases in the middle. The CDR3 loop spans 14 amino acids. Clones were read by immunoSEQ multiplex PCR, and TCRdb kept only the in-frame ones, dropping some. The profile shows fewer than 85,000 clones, about 83% of them singletons. The V call is TRBV4-1, the J call TRBJ1-2, with D possibly matching TRBD1 (6 bases). The sequencing here drew on PBMCs, taken in a trial of ipilimumab plus nivolumab as post-transplant consolidation. This clonotype was obtained from a male donor with diffuse large B-cell lymphoma. The CDR3 loop reads CASSQDRGGYGYTF. The DNA for the CDR3 is TGCGCCAGCAGCCAAGATCGAGGGGGCTATGGCTACACCTTC.